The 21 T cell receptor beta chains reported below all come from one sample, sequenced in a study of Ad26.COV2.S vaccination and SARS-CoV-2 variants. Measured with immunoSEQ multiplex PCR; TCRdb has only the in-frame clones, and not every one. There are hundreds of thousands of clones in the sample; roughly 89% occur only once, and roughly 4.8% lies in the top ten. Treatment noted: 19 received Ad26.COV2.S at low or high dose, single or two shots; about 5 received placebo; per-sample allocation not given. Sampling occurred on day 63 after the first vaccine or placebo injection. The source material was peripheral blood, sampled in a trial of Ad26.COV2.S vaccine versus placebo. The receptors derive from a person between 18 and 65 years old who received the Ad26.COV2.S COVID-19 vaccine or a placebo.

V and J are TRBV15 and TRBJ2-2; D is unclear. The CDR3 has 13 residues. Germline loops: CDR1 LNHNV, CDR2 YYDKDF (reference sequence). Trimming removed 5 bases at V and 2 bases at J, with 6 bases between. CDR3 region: CATSLPNTGELFF. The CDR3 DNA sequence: TGTGCCACCAGCCTCCCAAACACCGGGGAGCTGTTTTTT.

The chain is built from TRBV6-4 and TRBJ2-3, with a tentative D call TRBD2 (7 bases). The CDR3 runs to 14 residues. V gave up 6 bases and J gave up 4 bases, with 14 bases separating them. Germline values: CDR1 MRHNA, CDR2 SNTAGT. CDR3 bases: TGTGCCAGCAGCCTAGAGGGGGGGCCAGATACGCAGTATTTT. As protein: CASSLEGGPDTQYF.

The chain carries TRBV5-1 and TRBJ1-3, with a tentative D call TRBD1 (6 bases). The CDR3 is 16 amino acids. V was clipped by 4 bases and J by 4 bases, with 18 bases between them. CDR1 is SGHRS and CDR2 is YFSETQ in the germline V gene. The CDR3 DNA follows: TGCGCCAGCAGCGATCAGCGAGGGGGAGCCGGAAACACCATATATTTT. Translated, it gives CASSDQRGGAGNTIYF. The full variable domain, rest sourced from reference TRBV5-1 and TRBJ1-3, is KAGVTQTPRYLIKTRGQQVTLSCSPISGHRSVSWYQQTPGQGLQFLFEYFSETQRNKGNFPGRFSGRQFSNSRSEMNVSTLELGDSALYLCASSDQRGGAGNTIYFGEGSWLTVV.

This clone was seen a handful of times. CDR3 region: CASSIQGVGQPQHF. For the CDR3, the DNA is TGTGCCAGTAGTATTCAGGGGGTTGGACAGCCCCAGCATTTT. The chain combines TRBV19 with TRBJ1-5; 7 nucleotides agree with TRBD1. Trimming removed 3 bases from V and 7 bases from J; junction bases left unmatched: 6. The CDR3 sequence is 14 residues long. Per germline, CDR1 LNHDA and CDR2 SQIVND (reference sequence).

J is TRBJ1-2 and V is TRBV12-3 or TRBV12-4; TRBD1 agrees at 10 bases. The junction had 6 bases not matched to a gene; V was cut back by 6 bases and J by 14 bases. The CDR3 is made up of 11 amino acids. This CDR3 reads CASRRGTGVTF. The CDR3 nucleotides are TGTGCCAGCAGGCGAGGGACAGGGGTTACCTTC.

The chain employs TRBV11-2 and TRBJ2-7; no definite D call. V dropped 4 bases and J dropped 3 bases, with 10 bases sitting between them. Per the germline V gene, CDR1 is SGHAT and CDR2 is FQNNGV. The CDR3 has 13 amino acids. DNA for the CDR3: TGTGCCAGCAGCTCACGCGGTATCTACGAGCAGTACTTC. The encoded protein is CASSSRGIYEQYF.

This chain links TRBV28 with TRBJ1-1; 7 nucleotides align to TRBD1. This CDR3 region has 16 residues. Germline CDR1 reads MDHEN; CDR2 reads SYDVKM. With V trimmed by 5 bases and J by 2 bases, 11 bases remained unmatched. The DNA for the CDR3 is TGTGCCAGCAGTCCACCCGGGACAGTAATAAACACTGAAGCTTTCTTT. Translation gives CASSPPGTVINTEAFF.

Here the CDR3 DNA reads TGTGCCAGCAGTCCCCAGACAGGGTCGGCCACCGGGGAGCTGTTTTTT. This encodes CASSPQTGSATGELFF. The J gene is TRBJ2-2, the V gene TRBV28, with 7 bases aligning to TRBD1. The germline gives CDR1 MDHEN, CDR2 SYDVKM. This CDR3 has 16 amino acids. The trim removed 5 bases at V and 4 bases at J, leaving 10 bases unmatched.

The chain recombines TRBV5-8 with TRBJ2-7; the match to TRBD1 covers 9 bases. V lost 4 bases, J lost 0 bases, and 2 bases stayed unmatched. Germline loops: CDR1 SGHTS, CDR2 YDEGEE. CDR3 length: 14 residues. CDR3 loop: CASSLQGASYEQYF. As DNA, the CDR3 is TGTGCCAGCAGCCTACAGGGGGCCTCCTACGAGCAGTACTTC.

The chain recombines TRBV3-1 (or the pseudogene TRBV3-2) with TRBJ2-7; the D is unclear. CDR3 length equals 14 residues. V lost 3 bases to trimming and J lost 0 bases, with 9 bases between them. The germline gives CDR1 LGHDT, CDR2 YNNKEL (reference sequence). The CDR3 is CASSQDPGSYEQYF. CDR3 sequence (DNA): TGTGCCAGCAGCCAGGATCCGGGCTCCTACGAGCAGTACTTC.

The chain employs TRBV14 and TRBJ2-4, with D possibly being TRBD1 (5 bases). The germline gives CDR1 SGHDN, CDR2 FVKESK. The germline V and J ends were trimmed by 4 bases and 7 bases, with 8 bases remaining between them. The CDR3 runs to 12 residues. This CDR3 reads CASSPDSNIQYF. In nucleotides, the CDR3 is TGTGCCAGCAGCCCCGACAGTAACATTCAGTACTTC.

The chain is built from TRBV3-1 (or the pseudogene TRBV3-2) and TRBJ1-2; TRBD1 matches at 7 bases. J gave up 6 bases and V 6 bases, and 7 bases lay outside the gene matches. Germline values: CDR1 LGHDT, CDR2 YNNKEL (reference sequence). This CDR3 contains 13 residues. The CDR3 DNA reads TGTGCCAGCAGGCGCACAACAGGGGATGGCTACACCTTC. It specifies CASRRTTGDGYTF.

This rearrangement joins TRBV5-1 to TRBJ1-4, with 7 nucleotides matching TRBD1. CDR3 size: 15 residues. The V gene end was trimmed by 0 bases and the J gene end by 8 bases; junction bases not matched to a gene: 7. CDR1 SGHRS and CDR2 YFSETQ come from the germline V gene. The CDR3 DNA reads TGCGCCAGCAGCTTGGGGAACAGGGGAAGGGAAAAACTGTTTTTT. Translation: CASSLGNRGREKLFF.

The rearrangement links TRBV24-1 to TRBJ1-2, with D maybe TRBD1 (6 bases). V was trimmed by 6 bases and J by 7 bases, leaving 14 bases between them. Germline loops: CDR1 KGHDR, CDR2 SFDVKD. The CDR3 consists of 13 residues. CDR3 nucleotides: TGTGCCACCAGTCCAGGGGCGGAGAGTGGCTACACCTTC. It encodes CATSPGAESGYTF.

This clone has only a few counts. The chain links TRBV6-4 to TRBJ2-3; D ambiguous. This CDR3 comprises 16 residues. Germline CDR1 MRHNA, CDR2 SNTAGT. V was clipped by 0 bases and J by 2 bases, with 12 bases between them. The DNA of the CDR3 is TGTGCCAGCAGTGACTCGACGGGTTCTTTCACAGATACGCAGTATTTT. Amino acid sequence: CASSDSTGSFTDTQYF.

The CDR3 is CASSVFQGLGEQYF. The CDR3 DNA follows: TGTGCCAGCAGCGTCTTCCAGGGGCTCGGCGAGCAGTACTTC. V gene TRBV11-2 combines with J gene TRBJ2-7; D might be TRBD1 (6 bases). The CDR3 has 14 residues. Germline lookup yields CDR1 SGHAT and CDR2 FQNNGV. The ends were cut back, 5 bases at V and 6 bases at J, with 17 bases in the middle.

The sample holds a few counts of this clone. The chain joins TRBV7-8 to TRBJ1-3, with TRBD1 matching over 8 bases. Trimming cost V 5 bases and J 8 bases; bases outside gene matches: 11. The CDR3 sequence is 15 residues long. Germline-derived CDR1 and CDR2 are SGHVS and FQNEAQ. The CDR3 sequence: CASSRTRTGQDTIYF. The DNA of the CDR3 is TGTGCCAGCAGCCGGACCCGGACAGGGCAAGACACCATATATTTT.

The CDR3 sequence: CASSPPSRGEAFF. In DNA, the CDR3 is TGTGCCAGCAGTCCCCCTTCAAGGGGTGAAGCTTTCTTT. The J gene is TRBJ1-1, the V gene TRBV28; TRBD1 is a possible D gene (5 bases). CDR1 is MDHEN and CDR2 is SYDVKM in the germline V gene. The CDR3 consists of 13 residues. With 5 bases removed from V and 7 bases from J, the gap between germline ends came to 14 bases.

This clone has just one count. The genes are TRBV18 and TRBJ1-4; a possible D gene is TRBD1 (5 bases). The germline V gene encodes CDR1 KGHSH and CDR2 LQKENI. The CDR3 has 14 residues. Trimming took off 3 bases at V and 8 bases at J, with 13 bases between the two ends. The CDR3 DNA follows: TGTGCCAGCTCACCCACTAAAGGGGAGGAAAAACTGTTTTTT. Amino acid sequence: CASSPTKGEEKLFF. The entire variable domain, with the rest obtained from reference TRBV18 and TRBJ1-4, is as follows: NAGVMQNPRHLVRRRGQEARLRCSPMKGHSHVYWYRQLPEEGLKFMVYLQKENIIDESGMPKERFSAEFPKEGPSILRIQQVVRGDSAAYFCASSPTKGEEKLFFGSGTQLSVL.

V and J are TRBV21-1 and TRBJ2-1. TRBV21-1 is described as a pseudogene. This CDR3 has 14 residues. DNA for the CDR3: TGTGCCAGCCAAGGGATGAGTCGCTACAATGAGCAGTTCTTC. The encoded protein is CASQGMSRYNEQFF.

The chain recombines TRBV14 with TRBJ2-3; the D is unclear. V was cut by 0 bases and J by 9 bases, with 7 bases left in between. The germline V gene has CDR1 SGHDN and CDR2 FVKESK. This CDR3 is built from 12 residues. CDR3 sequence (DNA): TGTGCCAGCAGCCAAGACCGGCGCACGCAGTATTTT. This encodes CASSQDRRTQYF.